This entry lists 9 T cell receptor beta chains sequenced from one sample in a study of cytotoxic CD8 clonotypes in ibrutinib-treated CLL. TCRdb keeps only in-frame clones here, not all; method: immunoSEQ multiplex PCR. The table lists 130,000 or so clones, about 80% of them singletons. Sequenced material: PBMCs, taken after 12 months of ibrutinib treatment. The receptor source for this set is a human donor with chronic lymphocytic leukemia.

The rearrangement uses TRBV9 and TRBJ2-2; 9 bases agree with TRBD2. Germline assignment: CDR1 SGDLS and CDR2 YYNGEE. J was trimmed by 0 bases and V by 7 bases; bases with no gene match: 7. This CDR3 contains 16 residues. The CDR3 protein is CASRATSGANTGELFF. In nucleotides, the CDR3 is TGTGCCAGCCGGGCGACTAGCGGTGCGAACACCGGGGAGCTGTTTTTT.

CDR3 amino acids: CASSLDYRPSSYEQYF. The CDR3 coding sequence is TGTGCCAGCAGCTTAGATTACAGGCCGAGCTCCTACGAGCAGTACTTC. The chain uses TRBV7-9 and TRBJ2-7; D possibly corresponds to TRBD1 (5 bases). Trimming took 1 base from V and 0 from J, leaving 13 bases between them. The CDR3 runs 16 residues. The germline CDR1 and CDR2 sequences are SEHNR and FQNEAQ (reference sequence).

This clone was found a few times. J is TRBJ2-7 and V is TRBV10-3; TRBD1 matches at 7 bases. The CDR3 sequence is 14 residues long. Germline V gene data show CDR1 as ENHRY and CDR2 as SYGVKD. Trimming at V came to 10 bases and at J to 3 bases, leaving 12 bases not matched to a gene. The CDR3 loop is CASTGWDRYYEQYF. In nucleotides, the CDR3 is TGTGCCAGCACGGGATGGGACAGATACTACGAGCAGTACTTC.

The chain has TRBV6-4 and TRBJ2-1; 8 bases are shared with TRBD1. In germline, CDR1 is MRHNA, CDR2 SNTAGT. The CDR3 contains 16 residues. Trimming took 3 bases from V and 6 from J; bases not matched to a gene: 10. The CDR3 nucleotides are TGTGCCAGCAGTGAGGCAGGGGGCGCTTCTGGCAATGAGCAGTTCTTC. Its protein is CASSEAGGASGNEQFF.

The chain uses TRBV7-2 and TRBJ2-3; TRBD2 matches 9 bases. The germline V gene has CDR1 SGHTA and CDR2 FQGNSA. CDR3 length: 17 residues. V lost 3 bases to trimming and J lost 4 bases; unmatched junction nucleotides: 11. CDR3 in DNA: TGTGCCAGCAGCTTCTCTGGCGGGGGGGCCTGGGCAGATACGCAGTATTTT. It translates to CASSFSGGGAWADTQYF.

This chain joins TRBV18 and TRBJ1-5, with D uncertain. V lost 3 bases and J lost 3, with 12 bases in between. There are 15 residues in the CDR3. CDR1 KGHSH and CDR2 LQKENI come from the germline V gene. CDR3 loop: CASSPEAFVNQPQHF. Written as DNA, the CDR3 is TGTGCCAGCTCACCCGAGGCGTTCGTCAATCAGCCCCAGCATTTT.

The chain joins TRBV7-8 to TRBJ2-7; D ambiguous. CDR3 length: 14 amino acids. CDR1 SGHVS and CDR2 FQNEAQ come from the germline V gene. V dropped 5 bases and J dropped 3 bases, with 14 bases sitting between them. CDR3 amino acids: CASSLSIPNYEQYF. The CDR3 region has the DNA TGTGCCAGCAGCCTGAGTATCCCCAACTACGAGCAGTACTTC.

The chain is built from TRBV2 and TRBJ2-2, with D perhaps given as TRBD1 or TRBD2 (5 bases each). V lost 7 bases, J lost 2 bases, and 11 bases lay in between. The V gene's germline CDR1 is SNHLY and CDR2 FYNNEI. The CDR3 runs 14 residues. The CDR3 nucleotides read TGTGCCAGCACAGGAGGACACAACACCGGGGAGCTGTTTTTT. Translating it yields CASTGGHNTGELFF.

V usage is TRBV19 and J usage is TRBJ2-7; weak D call: TRBD2 (6 bases). The CDR3 runs 14 residues. Germline CDR1 and CDR2: LNHDA and SQIVND (reference sequence). The V end was cut by 3 bases, the J end by 3 bases, with 12 bases between. The CDR3 DNA reads TGTGCCAGTAGTATGTCGGGGACTGTCTACGAGCAGTACTTC. Encoded protein: CASSMSGTVYEQYF.